This T cell receptor beta chain originates from a study of blood T cell repertoires in COVID-19. Study-level information: Samples came from the United States, Italy and Spain, spanning acute and convalescent COVID-19. The analysed material was cDNA or gDNA that came from T cells, B-cell-depleted T cells, or PBMCs.

The CDR3 spans 13 residues. The ends were cut back, 3 bases at V and 5 bases at J, with 10 bases in the middle. Per the study methods: From reference gene primer amplification, estimates of nucleated cell counts were derived. Measured with immunoSEQ multiplex PCR; TCRdb has only the in-frame clones, and not every one. V and J calls and clone size are given by that table; D and trimming were obtained from the DNA. The sample gives 250,000 to 300,000 clones, about 87% of which show up once; over 5.5% is in the top ten. Seattle patients were enrolled while actively infected and followed longitudinally. Sequences were obtained from peripheral blood. This sequence was found in a woman between 45 and 65 years old with COVID-19, enrolled during active disease. The chain carries TRBV12-3 or TRBV12-4 and TRBJ1-1, with a tentative D call TRBD1 (5 bases). CDR3 in DNA: TGTGCCAGCAGTTTGGGGGGAGAGACTGAAGCTTTCTTT. It specifies CASSLGGETEAFF.